This TCR beta chain was observed in a study of low-dose radiotherapy and immunotherapy resistance in tumors. Study-level background: For Cohort 1, fractions of 0.5 Gy were given every 2 weeks, reaching 6.5 Gy overall.

The V end lost 1 base, the J end lost 7 bases, and 12 bases lay between the germline ends. The CDR3 has 15 residues. CDR1 and CDR2 (germline): SGHRS, YFSETQ. cDNA synthesis used a TRAV/TRBV-specific primer set for both chains. The authors amplified TCRs for 20 to 25 PCR cycles with a constant-region primer and a V-primer adapter. Researchers amplified the isolated mRNA using in vitro transcription. TCRdb reprocessed the reads with MiXCR, giving one entry per CDR3 protein. This repertoire shows 100,000 or so distinct CDR3 sequences, less than 25% found once; its top ten account for over 4%. The time point: after trial treatment. The sample's treatment: LDRT plus nivolumab, ipilimumab, low-dose cyclophosphamide and aspirin (RACIN trial). Treatment combined nivolumab, ipilimumab, aspirin, low-dose cyclophosphamide and low-dose radiotherapy in a dose-escalation trial.

The chain couples TRBV5-1 to TRBJ1-6; D is unclear. Sequencing was performed on PBMCs, taken after low-dose radiotherapy plus immunotherapy. The sequence derives from a male donor with prostate cancer. CDR3 nucleotides: TGCGCCAGCAGCTTGTCCGGACCACCCAATTCACCCCTCCACTTT. Translating gives CASSLSGPPNSPLHF.